A selection of T cell receptor beta chains follows, all from one sample in a study of blood T cells in healthy people across ages. TCRdb redid the calling of the 5' RACE reads with MiXCR, one entry per CDR3 protein. The data contain more than 1,000,000 distinct CDR3 sequences, approximately 25% of them seen just once; the ten biggest clones take up approximately 0.75%. The same specimen was also included in a second study, on T cells of mothers and their children.

What was sequenced was blood. The receptors were gathered from a girl aged 2-10 years in good health. The CDR3 runs from the conserved cysteine through the conserved F or W. D genes are given only for firm matches. Some rows mark clone size as missing; the rest say once, few, many or name a class of expanded clone.

D	size	J	V	CDR3	DNA
TRBD1	few	TRBJ1-1	TRBV28	CASPPPGQPMRLNTEAFF	TGTGCCAGCCCTCCACCGGGACAGCCCATGAGATTGAACACTGAAGCTTTCTTT
TRBD2	-	TRBJ2-7	TRBV10-2	CASSESMLGGHEQYF	TGCGCCAGCAGTGAGTCAATGTTGGGAGGGCACGAGCAGTACTTC
-	-	TRBJ1-4	TRBV29-1	CSVARDGNEKLFF	TGCAGCGTTGCGCGTGACGGCAATGAAAAACTGTTTTTT
-	once	TRBJ2-5	TRBV20-1	CSASETPTEEETQYF	TGCAGTGCTAGCGAAACTCCAACGGAAGAAGAGACCCAGTACTTC
-	-	TRBJ2-3	TRBV29-1	CSVEELVVMDTQYF	TGCAGCGTTGAAGAGCTAGTGGTGATGGATACGCAGTATTTT
TRBD1	few	TRBJ1-4	TRBV6-1	CASSEARGQHEKLFF	TGTGCCAGCAGTGAAGCAAGGGGACAGCATGAAAAACTGTTTTTT
-	-	TRBJ2-7	TRBV4-1	CASSQVLTYEQYF	TGCGCCAGCAGCCAAGTTTTAACCTACGAGCAGTACTTC
-	-	TRBJ2-1	TRBV4-2	CASSHPGEDNEQFF	TGTGCCAGCAGCCACCCCGGGGAGGACAATGAGCAGTTCTTC
-	few	TRBJ2-1	TRBV28	CASRLGLHNEQFF	TGTGCCAGCAGATTGGGACTTCACAATGAGCAGTTCTTC
TRBD1	few	TRBJ2-1	TRBV7-2	CASSRGQGGHSYNEQFF	TGTGCCAGCAGCCGAGGACAGGGAGGTCACTCCTACAATGAGCAGTTCTTC
TRBD1	-	TRBJ2-3	TRBV12-3/TRBV12-4	CASSFLDRGTDTQYF	TGTGCCAGCAGCTTCCTGGACAGGGGCACAGATACGCAGTATTTT
-	few	TRBJ1-1	TRBV29-1	CSVESLLGAPGTEAFF	TGCAGCGTTGAATCTCTTCTGGGGGCCCCTGGCACTGAAGCTTTCTTT
TRBD2	few	TRBJ2-5	TRBV2	CASLVGRETQYF	TGTGCCAGCCTTGTCGGGAGGGAGACCCAGTACTTC
TRBD2	-	TRBJ2-5	TRBV4-1	CASSRTSGSWEWETQYF	TGCGCCAGCAGTCGGACTAGCGGGAGTTGGGAATGGGAGACCCAGTACTTC
-	few	TRBJ2-7	TRBV11-3	CASSPRQVSYEQYF	TGTGCCAGCAGCCCAAGACAGGTATCCTACGAGCAGTACTTC
-	few	TRBJ1-4	TRBV6-1	CATREYANEKLFF	TGTGCCACCAGGGAGTACGCTAATGAAAAACTGTTTTTT
TRBD1	-	TRBJ2-3	TRBV20-1	CSARDPAGGHTQYF	TGCAGTGCTAGAGATCCGGCAGGGGGCCATACGCAGTATTTT
-	few	TRBJ2-5	TRBV29-1	CSPIFGETQYF	TGCAGCCCTATCTTCGGAGAGACCCAGTACTTC
-	many	TRBJ2-3	TRBV20-1	CSARAGGTDTQYF	TGCAGTGCTAGAGCCGGCGGAACAGATACGCAGTATTTT
TRBD1	-	TRBJ1-1	TRBV6-5	CASKRTGTGAQEAFF	TGTGCCAGCAAGCGAACCGGGACAGGGGCCCAAGAAGCTTTCTTT
TRBD2	few	TRBJ2-1	TRBV5-6	CASSLTSGLAGAIYSYNEQFF	TGTGCCAGCAGCTTAACCTCGGGGCTAGCGGGAGCGATTTACTCCTACAATGAGCAGTTCTTC
-	-	TRBJ2-3	TRBV27	CASSSTPPTVQRTYTDTQYF	TGTGCCAGCAGTTCAACCCCGCCCACCGTCCAGCGGACCTACACAGATACGCAGTATTTT
TRBD2	-	TRBJ2-7	TRBV20-1	CSARPSGRKSYEQYF	TGCAGTGCTAGACCGAGCGGGAGAAAGTCCTACGAGCAGTACTTC
-	-	TRBJ1-2	TRBV5-1	CASSLGGAGVGVGHTF	TGCGCCAGCAGCTTGGGGGGCGCGGGAGTGGGAGTCGGCCACACCTTC
TRBD1	-	TRBJ1-5	TRBV7-9	CASSFQGDQPQHF	TGTGCCAGCAGCTTCCAGGGGGACCAGCCCCAGCATTTT
-	few	TRBJ2-1	TRBV27	CASSPWTLPNEQFF	TGTGCCAGCAGTCCGTGGACGCTCCCCAATGAGCAGTTCTTC
-	-	TRBJ1-2	TRBV5-1	CASSLEWSSYGYTF	TGCGCCAGCAGCTTGGAGTGGAGTTCCTATGGCTACACCTTC
-	-	TRBJ2-3	TRBV20-1	CSASPTTAADTQYF	TGCAGTGCTTCGCCGACGACAGCGGCAGATACGCAGTATTTT
TRBD2	few	TRBJ2-1	TRBV18	CASSPPYFARLAGEDANEQFF	TGTGCCAGCTCACCACCGTATTTCGCGAGGCTAGCGGGAGAAGACGCCAATGAGCAGTTCTTC
TRBD2	-	TRBJ2-1	TRBV29-1	CSGSGRAFDEQFF	TGCAGCGGCAGCGGGAGGGCCTTCGATGAGCAGTTCTTC
-	-	TRBJ2-7	TRBV11-2	CASSPAGTRYEQYF	TGTGCCAGCAGCCCGGCCGGGACCCGATACGAGCAGTACTTC
-	-	TRBJ2-3	TRBV7-2	CASSFQPAAARADTQYF	TGTGCCAGCAGCTTCCAACCCGCAGCGGCCCGCGCAGATACGCAGTATTTT
-	few	TRBJ2-7	TRBV12-5	CASRLEGGLSYEQYF	TGTGCTAGTCGATTGGAGGGAGGTCTCTCCTACGAGCAGTACTTC
-	-	TRBJ2-7	TRBV6-5	CASKSQGQFLHEQYF	TGTGCCTCCAAGTCCCAGGGGCAGTTCCTTCACGAGCAGTACTTC
-	-	TRBJ2-3	TRBV9	CASSVAGGEPDTQYF	TGTGCCAGCAGCGTAGCTGGCGGGGAACCAGATACGCAGTATTTT
TRBD1	-	TRBJ2-7	TRBV11-2	CASSLAGTGGYEQYF	TGTGCCAGCAGCTTGGCCGGGACAGGGGGCTACGAGCAGTACTTC
TRBD2	-	TRBJ2-1	TRBV18	CASSPAGLAMGEQFF	TGTGCCAGCTCACCAGCGGGACTAGCAATGGGTGAGCAGTTCTTC
-	-	TRBJ2-1	TRBV7-9	CASSLVGWNEQFF	TGTGCCAGCAGCTTAGTCGGTTGGAATGAGCAGTTCTTC
-	-	TRBJ1-5	TRBV9	CASSVGQNQPQHF	TGTGCCAGCAGCGTAGGCCAAAATCAGCCCCAGCATTTT
-	-	TRBJ2-5	TRBV24-1	CATSEGKGLQETQYF	TGTGCCACCAGTGAGGGGAAGGGACTTCAAGAGACCCAGTACTTC
TRBD2	once	TRBJ2-7	TRBV20-1	CSASASGLSYEQYF	TGCAGTGCTAGTGCTAGCGGGCTCTCCTACGAGCAGTACTTC